This T cell receptor beta chain was retrieved from a study of shared clonotypes between healthy human individuals (dated by TCRdb to 2019 to 2021). With respect to the entire study: The cohort included a few men and a couple of women between 18 and 49 years of age. For each donor, three plates each were used for CD4 naive and CD4 memory, two plates were used for CD8 naive, and one plate was used for CD8 memory. To estimate repertoire size and how much clonotype sharing occurs between individuals, the study deeply sequenced the blood TCR repertoires of about five healthy adults. To increase sequencing depth and limit assay-specific biases, different laboratories used diverse techniques to prepare libraries and sequence TCR repertoires. Leukapheresis yielded between about 0.94 and 10 billion PBMCs per donor. Study-level results and caveats: Naive subsets generally had larger estimated clonotype richness than memory subsets. Roughly 5% of naive CD4, roughly 3.5% of naive CD8, roughly 2.4% of memory CD4, and less than 0.45% of memory CD8 clonotypes were shared across four donors. The small number of donors limited the genetic and exposure-history diversity represented. Incomplete sequencing was indicated by rarefaction of sorted-subset datasets, despite the large sequencing depth. Pairwise subsampling indicated that sequencing depth was expected to affect the degree of clonotype sharing among donors. Compared with non-shared clonotypes, the clonotypes found in all four sorted-subset donors had higher generation probabilities. Sampling was limited to blood, and TCR repertoires in tissue likely differ from TCR repertoires in blood.

The donors were healthy, HIV-negative adults with no recently reported acute infections or vaccinations. All donors were Caucasian adults living in Nashville, Tennessee, USA. CD4+ T cells were enriched through magnetic negative selection, after which naive cells were positively selected on CD45RA and the remaining negative fraction served as the memory subset. Blood was obtained by leukapheresis, after which PBMCs were separated by Ficoll-Histopaque density gradient centrifugation and cryopreserved in liquid nitrogen vapor phase. Analytical flow cytometry was used to check the purity and quantity of every magnetically sorted T cell population. Each sorted fraction had its genomic DNA isolated and then quantified by UV absorbance on a Nanodrop 2000c. Per the germline V gene, SGHRS is the CDR1 and YFSETQ is the CDR2. From the cysteine up to the phenylalanine, the CDR3 has a length of 17 residues. Kept here is only the CDR3 DNA, which spans 51 bases and is read in frame from base 1. V was cut back by 0 bases and J by 0 bases, leaving a gap of 14 bases between them.

Details on this clone: What antigen it recognizes has not been identified. Qualities for individual bases were not recorded, and no much larger clone is one base off.

Using the deep immunoSEQ assay, TCR CDR3 regions were amplified from genomic DNA by multiplex PCR. Extracted genomic DNA from each cell subset was spread evenly across all wells of several immunoSEQ 96-well plates, with each plate serving as a replicate. For sorted subsets, roughly 200 ng of genomic DNA, equivalent to 30,000 or so T cell genomes, went into each replicate PCR. Purified libraries were quantified with a Qubit 3.0 fluorometer, sized on a Bioanalyzer 2100, and re-quantified with the KAPA Library Quantification kit. Every immunoSEQ 96-well plate was sequenced on a separate single-read 150-cycle Illumina NextSeq 550 flow cell. The authors' analysis ran thus. Because the immunoSEQ output held only junctional sequences and lacked quality scores, the filtering could not match the filtering applied to full-length reads. To assign V/J genes and CDR3, sequences were annotated using PyIR, a Python wrapper for IgBLAST v1.9, with IMGT germline references. Reads were removed for weak V/J assignments (E-value above 1e-6), missing CDR3, stop codons, out-of-frame junctions, or ambiguous translated residues. A V3J clonotype was defined by an identical inferred V gene, J gene, and CDR3 amino acid sequence. The percentage overlap between two repertoires was calculated by dividing the number of shared unique clonotypes by the size of the smaller repertoire. Three approaches were used to assess repertoire richness: RTK rarefaction, the Chao1 estimator, and Recon v2.1 estimates of unobserved clonotypes. For all TCRbeta clonotypes obtained by the gDNA method from a few donors, generation probabilities were computed with OLGA. TCRdb provides this immuneACCESS table in a form limited to in-frame rearrangements. Some clones are lacking; in checked studies, under half of them reflect an unresolved V gene, and why the rest are absent is not known. Clone size and the V and J calls come from that table; the DNA yielded D and trimming. Recorded for this sample are more than 500,000 clones; about 96% of them occurred a single time. 0.05% to 0.07% of the sample belongs to the ten largest clones.

Sample: naive CD4+ T cells sorted from blood. Per the publication, the cell subset or site label means: CD45RA+ positively selected. This TCR came from a woman aged 30 to 39 in good health. The chain joins TRBV5-1 to TRBJ2-3; TRBD2 is possibly the D segment (6 matching bases). The nucleotide sequence is given as TGCGCCAGCAGCTTGGCTCGGGACTCGGCTAGCACAGATACGCAGTATTTT. The resulting protein is CASSLARDSASTDTQYF.